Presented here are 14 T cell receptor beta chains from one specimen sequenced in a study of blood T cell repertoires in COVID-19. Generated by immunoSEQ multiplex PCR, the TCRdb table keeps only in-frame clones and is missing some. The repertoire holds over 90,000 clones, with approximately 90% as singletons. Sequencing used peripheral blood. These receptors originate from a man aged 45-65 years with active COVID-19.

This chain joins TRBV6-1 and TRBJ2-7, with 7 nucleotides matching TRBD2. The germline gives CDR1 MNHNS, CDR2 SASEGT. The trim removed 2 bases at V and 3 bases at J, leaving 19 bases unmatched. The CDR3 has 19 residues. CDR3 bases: TGTGCCAGCAGTGAAAGGCCGGGGGGTGTGTGGAGACTGTTCTACGAGCAGTACTTC. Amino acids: CASSERPGGVWRLFYEQYF.

CDR3 nucleotide sequence: TGTGCCAGTAGTGAGGGTCGCAATCAGCCCCAGCATTTT. Translated, it gives CASSEGRNQPQHF. The chain uses TRBV19 and TRBJ1-5; no reliable D call. The CDR3 runs 13 residues. The germline V gene encodes CDR1 LNHDA and CDR2 SQIVND (reference sequence). V lost 5 bases and J 2 bases, leaving 7 bases between the germline ends.

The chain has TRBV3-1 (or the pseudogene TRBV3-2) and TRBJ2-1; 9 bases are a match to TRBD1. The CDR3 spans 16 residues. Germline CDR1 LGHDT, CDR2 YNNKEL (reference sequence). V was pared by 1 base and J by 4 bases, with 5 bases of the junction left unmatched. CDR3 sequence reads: CASSQVGQGLYNEQFF. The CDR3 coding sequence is TGTGCCAGCAGCCAAGTGGGACAGGGTCTTTACAATGAGCAGTTCTTC.

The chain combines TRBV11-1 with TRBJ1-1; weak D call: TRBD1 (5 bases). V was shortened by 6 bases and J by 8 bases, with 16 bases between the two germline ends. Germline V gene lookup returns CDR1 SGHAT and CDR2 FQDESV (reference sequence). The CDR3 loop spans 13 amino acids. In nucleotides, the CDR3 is TGTGCCAGCAGTCTGAAATCAGGGCCCGAAGCTTTCTTT. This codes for CASSLKSGPEAFF.

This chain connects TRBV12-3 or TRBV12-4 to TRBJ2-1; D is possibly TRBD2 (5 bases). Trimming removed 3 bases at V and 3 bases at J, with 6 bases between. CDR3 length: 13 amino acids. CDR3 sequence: CASSFDYYNEQFF. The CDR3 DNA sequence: TGTGCCAGCAGTTTCGACTACTACAATGAGCAGTTCTTC.

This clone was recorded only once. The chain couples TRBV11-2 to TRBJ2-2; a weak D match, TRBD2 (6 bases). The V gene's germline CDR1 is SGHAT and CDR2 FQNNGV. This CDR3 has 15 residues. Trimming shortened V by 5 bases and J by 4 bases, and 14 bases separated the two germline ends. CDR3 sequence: CASSPRGLSTGELFF. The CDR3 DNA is TGTGCCAGCAGCCCCCGGGGACTCAGCACCGGGGAGCTGTTTTTT.

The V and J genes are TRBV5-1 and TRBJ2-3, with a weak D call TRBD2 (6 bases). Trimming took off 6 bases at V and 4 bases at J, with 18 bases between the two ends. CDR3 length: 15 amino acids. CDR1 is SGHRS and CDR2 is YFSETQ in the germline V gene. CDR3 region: CASNPGLGGPDTQYF. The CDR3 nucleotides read TGCGCCAGCAACCCCGGACTCGGAGGGCCAGATACGCAGTATTTT.

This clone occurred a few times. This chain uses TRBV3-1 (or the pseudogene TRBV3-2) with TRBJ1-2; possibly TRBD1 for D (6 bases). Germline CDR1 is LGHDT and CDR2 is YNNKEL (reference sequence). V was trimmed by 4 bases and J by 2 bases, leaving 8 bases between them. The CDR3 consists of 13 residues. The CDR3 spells CASSPTGNYGYTF. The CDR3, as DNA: TGTGCCAGCAGCCCCACAGGGAACTATGGCTACACCTTC.

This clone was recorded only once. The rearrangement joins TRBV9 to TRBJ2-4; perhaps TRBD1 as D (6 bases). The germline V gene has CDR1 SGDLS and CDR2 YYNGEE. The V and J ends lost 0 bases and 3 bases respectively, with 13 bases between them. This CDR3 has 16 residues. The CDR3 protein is CASSVAEGDRKNIQYF. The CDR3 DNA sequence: TGTGCCAGCAGCGTAGCTGAGGGGGATCGCAAAAACATTCAGTACTTC.

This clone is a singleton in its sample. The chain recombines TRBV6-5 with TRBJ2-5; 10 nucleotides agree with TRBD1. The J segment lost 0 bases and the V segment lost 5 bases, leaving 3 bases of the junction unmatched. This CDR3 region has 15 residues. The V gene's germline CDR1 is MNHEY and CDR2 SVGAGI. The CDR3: CASSPGQGYQETQYF. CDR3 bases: TGTGCCAGCAGTCCGGGACAGGGGTACCAAGAGACCCAGTACTTC.

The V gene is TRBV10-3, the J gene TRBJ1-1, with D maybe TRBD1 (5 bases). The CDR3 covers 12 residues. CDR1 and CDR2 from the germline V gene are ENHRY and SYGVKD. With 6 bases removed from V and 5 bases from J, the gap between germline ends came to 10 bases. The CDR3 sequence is CAIRMGGTEAFF. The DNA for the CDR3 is TGTGCCATCAGGATGGGGGGAACTGAAGCTTTCTTT.

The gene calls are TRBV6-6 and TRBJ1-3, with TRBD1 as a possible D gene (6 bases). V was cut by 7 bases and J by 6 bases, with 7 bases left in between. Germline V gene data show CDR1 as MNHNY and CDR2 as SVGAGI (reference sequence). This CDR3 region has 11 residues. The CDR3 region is CASNRENTIYF. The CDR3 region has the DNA TGTGCCAGCAACAGGGAAAACACCATATATTTT.

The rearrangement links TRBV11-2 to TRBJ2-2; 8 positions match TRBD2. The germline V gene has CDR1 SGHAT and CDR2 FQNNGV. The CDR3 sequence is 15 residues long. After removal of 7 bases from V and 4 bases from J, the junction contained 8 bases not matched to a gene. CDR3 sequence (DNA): TGTGCCAGCACCTCCCTACGGGGGGGCACCGGGGAGCTGTTTTTT. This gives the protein CASTSLRGGTGELFF.

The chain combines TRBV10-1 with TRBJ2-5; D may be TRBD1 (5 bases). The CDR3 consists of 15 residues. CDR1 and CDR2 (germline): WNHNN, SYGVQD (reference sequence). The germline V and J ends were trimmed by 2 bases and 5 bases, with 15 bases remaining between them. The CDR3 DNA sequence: TGCGCCAGCAGTGAGAAGGCCAGGGTCAGGGAGACCCAGTACTTC. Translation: CASSEKARVRETQYF.